This T cell receptor beta chain was sequenced in a study of vaccination and CD4 T cells after COVID-19 (dated by TCRdb to the early 2020s). About the study as a whole: Every convalescent patient had a positive nasal swab PCR test for SARS-CoV-2, with mild disease in nine or ten patients and severe disease in one. The convalescent cohort comprised six males and four females, including two Hispanic individuals, seven Caucasians, two Asians and one multiracial person. Each participant got two doses of either the Pfizer-BioNTech BNT162b2 vaccine (n=8) or the Moderna mRNA-1273 vaccine (n=2). Post-COVID blood samples from convalescent patients were collected a median of approximately 93 days after diagnosis, with a range of 35 to 161 days. Post-vaccine blood samples were obtained a median of approximately 74 days after the second vaccine dose, with a range of about 14 to 250 days. Overlapping spike peptide pools from SARS-CoV-2 and from the common cold coronaviruses HCoV-NL63, HCoV-OC43 and HCoV-229E were used as culture stimuli. Control cultures used a CEFX viral epitope pool as positive control, an HIV-1 Nef peptide pool as negative control, or no peptide. In roughly 11 COVID-19 convalescent patients and a few infection-naive healthy vaccine recipients, the spike-specific CD4+ TCR repertoire before mRNA vaccination was compared with the repertoire after mRNA vaccination.

Notes on this clonotype: The clone's antigen remains unknown. Nothing much larger sits one base from this clone, and base qualities are not available.

The CDR3 runs 12 amino acids, cysteine and phenylalanine included. The sequence is cut down to CDR3 DNA, 36 bases in frame from base 1. Trimming costs V 2 bases and J 0 bases, and their ends lie 5 bases apart. The germline V gene (reference sequence) yields DFQATT for CDR1 and SNEGSKA for CDR2. Per the publication, the treatment or condition label means: approximately 10-day PBMC culture with coronavirus spike peptide pools or control peptides (ViraFEST assay). The ViraFEST assay, used in the study, expanded antigen-specific T cells with peptide pools and then identified the expanded clonotypes through TCR sequencing. Positive SARS-CoV-2 PCR tests in the convalescent patients dated from March to December 2020, before Alpha, Beta and Delta variants emerged in the United States. PBMCs were cultured at around 2 million per well in IMDM supplemented with approximately 4.7% human AB serum and around 10 IU/ml IL-2, with around 10 ug/ml peptide pools added. Half of the culture medium was replaced with fresh IL-2-containing medium on days 3 and 7. After 10 days of culture, CD4+ T cells were isolated by negative selection using the EasySep CD4+ T cell isolation kit. PBMCs were separated from whole blood using Ficoll-Paque Plus gradient centrifugation and then either used fresh or cryopreserved at -140C. Culture conditions were generally each tested in triplicate wells.

Libraries were constructed by PCR. DNA from cultured CD4+ T cells underwent TCR sequencing with the Oncomine TCR Beta short-read assay at the Johns Hopkins FTIC core. Genomic DNA was extracted from the cultured CD4+ T cells with the QIAamp micro DNA kit. Oncomine TCR Beta libraries made from cultured CD4+ T cells were pooled using unique dual indexes and sequenced on an Illumina iSeq 100. Processing in the source paper ran as follows. Non-productive sequences were removed, and CDR3s not starting with C, not ending with F or W, or shorter than 7 amino acids were discarded. The MANAFEST web application identified antigen-specific clonotypes by comparing peptide-stimulated wells against reference wells and other culture wells. For a clone to be called positive, the clone needed an FDR below 0.05, an odds ratio above 5, and a productive frequency above 0.1% in at least two of three replicate wells. A clonotype was classed as cross-reactive if the clonotype showed significant expansion both in SARS-CoV-2 spike wells and in at least one common cold coronavirus spike condition. Levenshtein distances (stringdist) and unrooted phylogenetic trees (ape) in R version 3.6.1 were used to assess CDR3 homology. TCRdb applied fastp at Q25 and MiXCR to the public reads, then kept only in-frame beta chains. CDR3 protein duplicates are merged, each entry listing the most common genes and DNA. TCRdb, not the original authors, processed these V and J calls. The sample profile shows about 12,000 distinct CDR3 sequences; approximately 47% of them were found once. Of the sample, 18% is held by the ten largest clones.

Study-wide conclusions, independent of this receptor: Among convalescent patients, a median about 87% of the SARS-CoV-2-reactive clones seen after vaccination appeared only after vaccination, which suggests priming specific to the vaccine. The median number of SARS-CoV-2-reactive clonotypes rose from under 25 after infection to 38 after vaccination, but the change was not significant. Of the vaccine-specific clones in convalescent patients, 304 of 307, or nearly all, reacted only to SARS-CoV-2 spike and did not cross-react with common cold coronaviruses. The study included relatively few convalescent patients and did not analyze early timepoints after natural infection.

The source is a human donor with COVID-19. The rearrangement combines TRBV20-1 with TRBJ2-7, with no D gene named confidently. Source material: cultured CD4+ T cells from blood. The DNA reads as follows: TGCAGTGCTAGATTGAGCTCCTACGAGCAGTACTTC. It is translated as CSARLSSYEQYF.